This T cell receptor (beta chain) was observed in a study of blood T cell repertoires in COVID-19 (dated by TCRdb to about 2020). Regarding the complete study: Samples from collaborators originated in the United States, Italy and Spain and spanned both the acute and convalescent phases of COVID-19. The prospective study material was composed of cDNA or gDNA derived from T cells, B-cell-depleted T cells, or PBMCs. Deeply sampled blood TCRbeta repertoires from subjects exposed to, actively infected with, or recovered from COVID-19 were included in the dataset. The repertoires were released in a freely available public database meant as a resource for research on the immune response to SARS-CoV-2. The samples were drawn from two sources: the first 160 participants of the ongoing ImmuneRACE study, and 1,200 or so subjects contributed by 6 global collaborators. Nearly every sample came with metadata listing a de-identified subject ID, COVID-19 status, age in years and sex. Where HLA class I and class II types were available, the types were taken from metadata supplied by the sample provider, not from assay-based typing. Study-level results and caveats: The amount of clinical and demographic metadata varied by source and participant and was provided uncurated.

There are 15 amino acids in the CDR3, from cysteine to phenylalanine inclusive. Just CDR3 DNA is preserved here, 45 bases in frame from base 1. In the germline V gene, CDR1 corresponds to MGHRA and CDR2 to YSYEKL. Germline trimming amounts to 4 bases on V and 4 bases on J, with 6 as the count of junction bases outside the gene matches. Concerning this clone itself: Its cognate antigen has yet to be identified. No base-level quality is on record; no much larger clone is a single base apart.

TCRbeta CDR3 regions were amplified from genomic DNA by means of the immunoSEQ Assay, a bias-controlled multiplex PCR. The authors' analysis ran thus. The number of nucleated cells in each sample was estimated by amplification of reference gene primers within the assay. To quantify the absolute abundance of each unique TCRbeta CDR3 rearrangement, sequence reads were collapsed and filtered. For each sample, productive Simpson clonality was calculated by taking the square root of Simpson's diversity index across productive rearrangements. Held by TCRdb, this immuneACCESS table contains in-frame sequences only and omits some clones. Under half of the omission traces to an unresolved V gene where checked; the cause of the rest is unknown. The V and J calls and the clone size are those of that table, but D and trimming were determined from the DNA. Counted in this sample were some 200,000 clones; about 93% of them appeared once. Jointly, the top ten make up about 0.8% of the sample.

At one collaborating source in Seattle, patients were enrolled during active infection and were followed longitudinally through the course of disease. Each collaborating institution followed its own protocols to collect whole blood in K2EDTA tubes. For TCRbeta analysis, collaborator samples were shipped as frozen whole blood, as isolated PBMCs, or as DNA extracted from either sample type. Material for sequencing was peripheral blood. The origin of this receptor is a man aged 25-45 years with COVID-19, enrolled during active disease. Here the chain combines TRBV4-1 and TRBJ1-1; TRBD1 matches 10 bases in the middle. The DNA is TGCGCCAGCAGCCTGACAGGGGGCCAGGCCACTGAAGCTTTCTTT. It translates to CASSLTGGQATEAFF.